The entry that follows covers one TCR beta chain sequence. Participants came from roughly 24 US areas, aged roughly 18 to 100 years. The study recruited exposed participants who had met a COVID-19 case within 2 weeks before entry. CDR1 SGHTA and CDR2 FQGNSA come from the germline V gene. The CDR3 extends over 13 amino acids. V was cut by 1 base and J by 7 bases, with 7 bases left in between. These data belong to a study of blood T cell repertoires in COVID-19. Background on the study: Samples came from the United States, Italy and Spain, spanning acute and convalescent COVID-19.

The table came from immunoSEQ multiplex PCR; TCRdb's copy has only in-frame clones and leaves some out. The sample yields 300,000 to 400,000 clones, approximately 81% seen once. The sample taken for sequencing was PBMCs or T cells enriched from blood (not recorded which). This clonotype was obtained from a woman aged 25 to 39 who had been exposed to COVID-19. The chain links TRBV7-2 to TRBJ1-4, with D hard to call. The CDR3 DNA reads TGTGCCAGCAGCTTAGTGGCGGGTGAAAAACTGTTTTTT. This codes for CASSLVAGEKLFF.